This T cell receptor beta chain was identified in a study of response to subunit inactivated influenza vaccine. Study-level points and caveats: The authors offered the suggestion that each seasonal influenza vaccination recruits few new T cells.

Concerning this clonotype itself: Its antigen is still unknown.

TCRdb redid the calling of the RT-PCR reads with MiXCR, one entry per CDR3 protein. The sample has 500,000 to 600,000 distinct CDR3 sequences; less than 10% are singletons. V was trimmed by 3 bases and J by 4 bases, leaving 13 bases between them. CDR3 length: 15 residues. The sequenced sample was PBMCs from blood, obtained roughly 24 months after vaccination. The chain recombines TRBV12-3 or TRBV12-4 with TRBJ2-1, with unresolved D. The TCR was taken from a man aged 45 to 75 who received an inactivated influenza vaccine. In nucleotides, the CDR3 is TGTGCCAGCAGTTTTTACCTCAGCCCTTACAATGAGCAGTTCTTC. Encoded protein: CASSFYLSPYNEQFF.